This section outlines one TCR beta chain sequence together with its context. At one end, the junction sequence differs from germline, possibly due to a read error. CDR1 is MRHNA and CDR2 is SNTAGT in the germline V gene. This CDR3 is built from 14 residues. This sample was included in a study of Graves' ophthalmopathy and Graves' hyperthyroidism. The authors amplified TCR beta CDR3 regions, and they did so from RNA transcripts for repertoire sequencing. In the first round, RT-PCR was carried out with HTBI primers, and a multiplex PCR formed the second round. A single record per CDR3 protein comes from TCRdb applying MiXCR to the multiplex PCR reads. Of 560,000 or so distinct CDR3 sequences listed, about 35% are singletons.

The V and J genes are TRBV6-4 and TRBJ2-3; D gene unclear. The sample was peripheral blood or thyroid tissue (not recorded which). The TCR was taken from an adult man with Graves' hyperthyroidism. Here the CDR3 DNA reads TGTGCCAGCAGTTACTCTCGGGGCACAGATACGCAGTATTTT. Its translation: CASSYSRGTDTQYF.